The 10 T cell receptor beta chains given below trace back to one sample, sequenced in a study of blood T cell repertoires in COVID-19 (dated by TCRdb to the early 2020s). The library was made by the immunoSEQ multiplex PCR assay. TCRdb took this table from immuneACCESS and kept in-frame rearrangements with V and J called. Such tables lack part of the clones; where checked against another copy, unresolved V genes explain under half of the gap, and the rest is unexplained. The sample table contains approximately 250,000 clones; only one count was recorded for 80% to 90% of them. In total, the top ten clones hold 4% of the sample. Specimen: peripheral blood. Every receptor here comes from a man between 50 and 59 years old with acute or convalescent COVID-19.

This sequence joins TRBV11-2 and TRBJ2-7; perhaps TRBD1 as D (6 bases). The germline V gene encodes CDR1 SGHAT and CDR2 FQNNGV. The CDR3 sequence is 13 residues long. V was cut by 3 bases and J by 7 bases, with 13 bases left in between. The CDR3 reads CASSFGTMGEQYF. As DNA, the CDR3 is TGTGCCAGCAGCTTTGGGACAATGGGGGAGCAGTACTTC.

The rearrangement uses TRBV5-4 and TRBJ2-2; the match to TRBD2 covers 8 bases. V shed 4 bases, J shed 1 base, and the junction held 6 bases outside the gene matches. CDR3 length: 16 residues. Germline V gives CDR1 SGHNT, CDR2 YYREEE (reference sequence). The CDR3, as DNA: TGTGCCAGCAGCCAAGTAGCGGGGATGAACACCGGGGAGCTGTTTTTT. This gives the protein CASSQVAGMNTGELFF.

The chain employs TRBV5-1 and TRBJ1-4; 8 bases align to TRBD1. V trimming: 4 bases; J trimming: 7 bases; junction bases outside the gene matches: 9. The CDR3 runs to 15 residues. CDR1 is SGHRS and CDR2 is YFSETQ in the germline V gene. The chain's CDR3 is CASSLTGGLGEKLFF. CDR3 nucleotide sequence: TGCGCCAGCAGCCTTACAGGGGGGTTGGGTGAAAAACTGTTTTTT.

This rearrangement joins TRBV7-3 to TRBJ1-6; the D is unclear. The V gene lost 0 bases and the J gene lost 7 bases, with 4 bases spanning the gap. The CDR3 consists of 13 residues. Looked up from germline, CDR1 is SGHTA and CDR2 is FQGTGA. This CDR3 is CASSLTANSPLHF. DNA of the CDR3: TGTGCCAGCAGCTTAACGGCAAATTCACCCCTCCACTTT.

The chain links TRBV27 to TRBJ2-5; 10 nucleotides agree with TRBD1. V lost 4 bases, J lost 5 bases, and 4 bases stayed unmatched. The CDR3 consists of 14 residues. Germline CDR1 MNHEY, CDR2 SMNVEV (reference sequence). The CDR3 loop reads CASSSTGGRETQYF. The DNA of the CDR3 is TGTGCCAGCAGTTCGACAGGGGGCCGGGAGACCCAGTACTTC.

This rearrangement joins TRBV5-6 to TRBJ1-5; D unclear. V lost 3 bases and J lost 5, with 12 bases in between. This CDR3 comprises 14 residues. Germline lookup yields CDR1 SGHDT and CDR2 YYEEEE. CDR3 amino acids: CASSSVRTDQPQHF. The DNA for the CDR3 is TGTGCCAGCAGCTCGGTGAGGACTGATCAGCCCCAGCATTTT.

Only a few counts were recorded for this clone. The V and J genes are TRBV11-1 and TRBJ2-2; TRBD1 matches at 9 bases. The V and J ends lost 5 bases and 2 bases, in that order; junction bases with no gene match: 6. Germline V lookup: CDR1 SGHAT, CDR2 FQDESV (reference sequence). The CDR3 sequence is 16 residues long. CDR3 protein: CASSPPGQGNTGELFF. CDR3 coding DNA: TGTGCCAGCAGCCCTCCGGGACAGGGAAACACCGGGGAGCTGTTTTTT.

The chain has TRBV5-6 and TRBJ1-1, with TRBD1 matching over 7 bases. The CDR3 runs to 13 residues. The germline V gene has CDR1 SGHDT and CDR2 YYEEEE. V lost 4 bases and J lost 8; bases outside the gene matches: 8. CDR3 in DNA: TGTGCCAGCAGCGTGGGACAGCTAATAGAAGCTTTCTTT. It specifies CASSVGQLIEAFF. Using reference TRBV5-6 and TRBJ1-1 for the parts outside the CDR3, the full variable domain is DAGVTQSPTHLIKTRGQQVTLRCSPKSGHDTVSWYQQALGQGPQFIFQYYEEEERQRGNFPDRFSGHQFPNYSSELNVNALLLGDSALYLCASSVGQLIEAFFGQGTRLTVV.

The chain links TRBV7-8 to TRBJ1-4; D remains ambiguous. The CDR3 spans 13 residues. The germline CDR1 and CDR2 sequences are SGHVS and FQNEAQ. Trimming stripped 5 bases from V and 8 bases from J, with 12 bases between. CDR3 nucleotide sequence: TGTGCCAGCAGCACCTGGCCTAGGGAAAAACTGTTTTTT. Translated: CASSTWPREKLFF.

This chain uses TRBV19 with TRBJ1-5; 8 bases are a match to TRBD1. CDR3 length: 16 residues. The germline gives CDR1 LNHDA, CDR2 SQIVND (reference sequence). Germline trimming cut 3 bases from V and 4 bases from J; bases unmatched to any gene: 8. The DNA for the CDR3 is TGTGCCAGTAGTATCCTCGGACAGGGTTGGAATCAGCCCCAGCATTTT. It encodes CASSILGQGWNQPQHF. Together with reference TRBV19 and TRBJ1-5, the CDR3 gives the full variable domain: DGGITQSPKYLFRKEGQNVTLSCEQNLNHDAMYWYRQDPGQGLRLIYYSQIVNDFQKGDIAEGYSVSREKKESFPLTVTSAQKNPTAFYLCASSILGQGWNQPQHFGDGTRLSIL.